This T cell receptor beta chain was identified in a study of T cell changes during pregnancy in multiple sclerosis (dated by TCRdb to the late 2010s). About the study as a whole: In women with multiple sclerosis, the researchers looked at how the T cell repertoire shifted as pregnancy progressed.

As regards this clone: Its target antigen remains unknown. Qualities for individual bases were not recorded, and no much larger clone is one base off.

Receptor libraries were prepared by the immunoSEQ multiplex PCR assay. TCRdb limited this immuneACCESS table to in-frame rearrangements with V and J called. A share of clones is missing; checked studies link under half to unresolved V genes, and the rest is unexplained. Recorded for this sample are about 93,000 clones; about nine tenths of them occurred a single time. Clones ranked in the top ten supply under 2% of the sample. Trimming costs V 6 bases and J 3 bases, and their ends lie 14 bases apart. The CDR3 runs 14 residues from the cysteine to the phenylalanine. Just the 42-base CDR3 DNA is kept, in frame starting at base 1. As encoded in the germline V gene (reference sequence), CDR1 is PRHDT while CDR2 is FYEKMQ.

Recombination joined TRBV13 with TRBJ1-1; D gene: possibly TRBD1, on 5 matching bases. Sequences were derived from peripheral blood, sampled after pregnancy. The receptor comes from a female donor in good health, enrolled as a control in a pregnancy study. The nucleotide sequence is TGTGCCAGCAGTTCCATCACAGGTTACACTGAAGCTTTCTTT. Its protein reads: CASSSITGYTEAFF.